The 17 T cell receptor beta chains below were found in one sample sequenced in a study of cytomegalovirus exposure and HLA in healthy donors. The PCR was carried out with 60 Vbeta primers and 13 Jbeta primers. The repertoire was sequenced with immunoSEQ multiplex PCR; TCRdb's copy has only in-frame clones and lacks some. The table has about 140,000 clones, around 79% seen once; the top ten hold about 3%. The sequencing sample was made of PBMCs. All receptors come from a female donor in good health and CMV-seronegative.

The J gene is TRBJ2-7, the V gene TRBV27, with TRBD2 matching over 10 bases. Germline V gene data show CDR1 as MNHEY and CDR2 as SMNVEV (reference sequence). This CDR3 has 18 amino acids. V shed 3 bases, J shed 0 bases, and the junction held 11 bases outside the gene matches. This CDR3 reads CASSLASGRTYSSYEQYF. In nucleotides, the CDR3 is TGTGCCAGCAGTTTGGCTAGCGGGAGAACTTACAGCTCCTACGAGCAGTACTTC.

The count of this clone is one. The same CDR3 can be traced to other DNA sequences in this sample. The CDR3 loop is CASSVEHIYEQYF. The CDR3 DNA reads TGTGCCAGCAGTGTTGAACATATCTACGAGCAGTACTTC. The chain uses TRBV2 and TRBJ2-7; D gene unclear. CDR1 and CDR2 from the germline V gene are SNHLY and FYNNEI. CDR3 length: 13 amino acids. V dropped 4 bases and J dropped 3 bases, with 10 bases sitting between them.

V usage is TRBV6-6 and J usage is TRBJ2-5; 7 bases are shared with TRBD1. Losses at the gene ends were 6 bases for V and 5 bases for J; bases not matched to a gene: 3. There are 12 residues in the CDR3. The V gene's germline CDR1 is MNHNY and CDR2 SVGAGI (reference sequence). CDR3: CASRQGSETQYF. The DNA for the CDR3 is TGTGCCAGCAGACAGGGGTCCGAGACCCAGTACTTC.

The chain links TRBV20-1 to TRBJ2-5; no definite D call. Between the trimmed V and J ends, which lost 1 base and 5 bases, there was a span of 5 bases. CDR3 length: 11 residues. Germline assignment: CDR1 DFQATT and CDR2 SNEGSKA (reference sequence). The CDR3 nucleotides are TGCAGTGCTAGAGGGGCGGAGACCCAGTACTTC. Its protein product is CSARGAETQYF.

This chain links TRBV7-2 with TRBJ1-1; D is unresolved. Germline V gene lookup returns CDR1 SGHTA and CDR2 FQGNSA. The CDR3 has 13 amino acids. Trimming pared 1 base from V and 10 bases from J, leaving 13 bases between. CDR3 nucleotides: TGTGCCAGCAGCTTAGGAGGCAGCCCGGGAGCTTTCTTT. It encodes CASSLGGSPGAFF.

The V call is TRBV7-9, the J call TRBJ2-1, with D possibly matching TRBD1 (6 bases). There are 14 residues in the CDR3. V lost 1 base and J 8 bases, leaving 12 bases between the germline ends. Per the germline V gene, CDR1 is SEHNR and CDR2 is FQNEAQ (reference sequence). CDR3 in DNA: TGTGCCAGCAGCTTAGTGGGGACAACAGATGAGCAGTTCTTC. Protein: CASSLVGTTDEQFF.

The rearrangement uses TRBV5-1 and TRBJ1-1; TRBD1 agrees at 7 bases. The CDR3 totals 15 residues. V gave up 4 bases and J gave up 0 bases; unmatched junction bases: 6. Germline V gene sequence: CDR1 SGHRS, CDR2 YFSETQ. CDR3 sequence: CASSVRQGLNTEAFF. CDR3 bases: TGCGCCAGCAGCGTAAGACAGGGTCTGAACACTGAAGCTTTCTTT.

The chain has TRBV5-4 and TRBJ2-5, with D perhaps TRBD2 (5 bases). The CDR3 length is 14 residues. Trimming pared 1 base from V and 1 base from J, leaving 8 bases between. Germline V CDR1 and CDR2: SGHNT, YYREEE (reference sequence). Here the CDR3 reads CASSLSGPQETQYF. The CDR3 DNA reads as TGTGCCAGCAGCTTGAGCGGCCCCCAAGAGACCCAGTACTTC.

V gene TRBV19 combines with J gene TRBJ2-7, with 9 bases fitting TRBD2. There are 13 residues in the CDR3. V shed 4 bases and J 7 bases; nucleotides not matched to a gene: 5. The germline V gene has CDR1 LNHDA and CDR2 SQIVND (reference sequence). CDR3 residues: CASSTIAGEEQYF. The CDR3 DNA sequence: TGTGCCAGTAGTACAATAGCGGGAGAGGAGCAGTACTTC.

The J gene is TRBJ2-7, the V gene TRBV6-1; D remains ambiguous. Deletions cut 3 bases from V and 1 base from J, with 7 bases between. The germline gives CDR1 MNHNS, CDR2 SASEGT. The CDR3 is made up of 13 amino acids. The CDR3 region is CASSEYFSYEQYF. CDR3 in DNA: TGTGCCAGCAGTGAGTATTTTTCCTACGAGCAGTACTTC.

This sequence joins TRBV5-5 and TRBJ2-7; D is perhaps TRBD2 (6 bases). The CDR3 runs to 11 residues. V lost 4 bases and J 8 bases, leaving 10 bases between the germline ends. Germline CDR1 reads SGHKS; CDR2 reads YYEKEE (reference sequence). The CDR3 protein is CASSTAGKQYF. The CDR3 DNA reads as TGTGCCAGCAGCACGGCGGGGAAGCAGTACTTC.

The V call is TRBV27, the J call TRBJ2-3, with 8 nucleotides matching TRBD1. V shed 4 bases and J 6 bases; nucleotides not matched to a gene: 6. This CDR3 comprises 14 residues. Germline CDR1 and CDR2: MNHEY and SMNVEV (reference sequence). CDR3 region: CASSSGQAPDTQYF. CDR3 sequence (DNA): TGTGCCAGCAGTTCGGGACAGGCCCCCGATACGCAGTATTTT.

This clone was seen more than once but under ten times. The chain links TRBV6-1 to TRBJ1-4, with D tentatively TRBD1 (6 bases). Trimming took off 8 bases at V and 8 bases at J, with 21 bases between the two ends. The CDR3 covers 15 residues. CDR1 MNHNS and CDR2 SASEGT come from the germline V gene. The CDR3 nucleotides read TGTGCCAGCCTATTTTCCCCAGGGGTGAGGGAAAAACTGTTTTTT. Translation gives CASLFSPGVREKLFF.

The V gene is TRBV27, the J gene TRBJ2-7, with 7 bases that match TRBD1. V dropped 7 bases and J dropped 6; count of bases not matched to a gene: 12. The CDR3 contains 14 residues. Germline lookup yields CDR1 MNHEY and CDR2 SMNVEV (reference sequence). CDR3 residues: CASTARQGRGEQYF. In DNA, the CDR3 is TGTGCCAGCACCGCCAGACAGGGAAGGGGCGAGCAGTACTTC.

The rearrangement uses TRBV13 and TRBJ2-5; TRBD2 aligns across 8 bases. The CDR3 has 16 residues. V dropped 1 base and J dropped 4; count of bases not matched to a gene: 8. CDR1 and CDR2 from the germline V gene are PRHDT and FYEKMQ (reference sequence). CDR3 nucleotide sequence: TGTGCCAGCAGCTTAGTGGGAACTAGCGGCGGAGAGACCCAGTACTTC. The encoded protein is CASSLVGTSGGETQYF.

This clone was seen more than once but under ten times. For the CDR3, the DNA is TGTGCCATCAGTGGACCCCTAGCGGGAGTCTCCTACGAGCAGTACTTC. It codes for CAISGPLAGVSYEQYF. The chain combines TRBV10-3 with TRBJ2-7, with TRBD2 matching 10 bases. Germline CDR1 reads ENHRY; CDR2 reads SYGVKD. Germline trimming cut 4 bases from V and 0 bases from J; bases unmatched to any gene: 6. There are 16 residues in the CDR3.

This clone was seen a few times. V usage is TRBV9 and J usage is TRBJ2-2, with D tentatively TRBD2 (5 bases). This CDR3 region has 14 residues. Germline V gene sequence: CDR1 SGDLS, CDR2 YYNGEE. The ends were cut back, 4 bases at V and 4 bases at J, with 11 bases in the middle. The CDR3, as DNA: TGTGCCAGCAGCCAGATAAGCGGCACCGGGGAGCTGTTTTTT. As protein: CASSQISGTGELFF.